This TCR beta chain originates from a study of CD8 T cells in Susac syndrome. General study findings and limits: Acknowledgment was made by the study that its TCR sequencing and HLA analysis involved a relatively small number of individuals.

The CD8+ and CD4+ T cells were isolated magnetically using a negative isolation approach, whereas the TEMRA cells were enriched by FACS. RNA, at about 0.45 to 1 ug, was reverse transcribed with random hexamers. TCR beta CDR3 was amplified by immunoSEQ covering 54 Vbeta and 13 Jbeta. TCRdb reprocessed the immunoSEQ multiplex PCR reads via MiXCR and lists one record per CDR3 protein. This sample yields about 300,000 distinct CDR3 sequences, of which approximately 90% are seen a single time; less than 0.08% belongs to the top ten. The germline CDR1 and CDR2 sequences are KGHDR and SFDVKD. The CDR3 is made up of 15 amino acids. Deletions cut 5 bases from V and 6 bases from J, with 16 bases between. To note about this clonotype: Its antigen remains unknown.

This chain links TRBV24-1 with TRBJ2-1; D perhaps matches TRBD2 (6 bases). The source is a human donor with multiple sclerosis. The sequenced sample consisted of CD4+ T cells from PBMCs. This chain's CDR3 is CATSGSWRGGNEQFF. The DNA for the CDR3 is TGTGCCACCAGTGGTTCTTGGCGGGGAGGCAATGAGCAGTTCTTC.